Following are 32 T cell receptor beta chains from one sample sequenced in a study of blood T cell repertoires in COVID-19. The repertoire was sequenced with immunoSEQ multiplex PCR; TCRdb's copy has only in-frame clones and lacks some. The sample lists about 94,000 clones; roughly 80% were seen once. Sequencing used peripheral blood. Receptors originate from a human donor in a cohort sampled during active COVID-19.

V is TRBV5-8 and J is TRBJ1-5; D possibly corresponds to TRBD1 (5 bases). The V gene lost 2 bases and the J gene lost 7 bases, with 10 bases spanning the gap. There are 13 residues in the CDR3. Per the germline V gene, CDR1 is SGHTS and CDR2 is YDEGEE. CDR3 coding DNA: TGTGCCAGCAGCTTCGGGGGGAGACAGCCCCAGCATTTT. Its protein product is CASSFGGRQPQHF.

The V gene is TRBV5-6, the J gene TRBJ2-1, with 7 bases matching TRBD2. The CDR3 is 14 amino acids. Germline CDR1 and CDR2: SGHDT and YYEEEE. Trimming removed 4 bases from V and 8 bases from J; junction bases left unmatched: 9. DNA of the CDR3: TGTGCCAGCAGCAAACGGGACTATGGGTATGAGCAGTTCTTC. This sequence encodes CASSKRDYGYEQFF. Variable domain in full (rest from reference TRBV5-6 and TRBJ2-1): DAGVTQSPTHLIKTRGQQVTLRCSPKSGHDTVSWYQQALGQGPQFIFQYYEEEERQRGNFPDRFSGHQFPNYSSELNVNALLLGDSALYLCASSKRDYGYEQFFGPGTRLTVL.

The chain couples TRBV11-2 to TRBJ1-2; 9 nucleotides align to TRBD1. Trimming took 5 bases from V and 8 from J; bases not matched to a gene: 9. Looked up from germline, CDR1 is SGHAT and CDR2 is FQNNGV. CDR3 length equals 14 residues. The CDR3 sequence is CASSPWDRVGGYTF. The CDR3 coding sequence is TGTGCCAGCAGCCCCTGGGACAGGGTGGGGGGCTACACCTTC.

The chain couples TRBV3-1 (or the pseudogene TRBV3-2) to TRBJ2-3; D gene unclear. Germline V CDR1 and CDR2: LGHDT, YNNKEL (reference sequence). CDR3 length: 13 residues. Trimming stripped 1 base from V and 4 bases from J, with 6 bases between. The CDR3 spells CASSQGLPDTQYF. CDR3 in DNA: TGTGCCAGCAGCCAAGGTCTCCCAGATACGCAGTATTTT.

The chain joins TRBV7-2 to TRBJ2-7, with D perhaps TRBD1 (6 bases). Looked up from germline, CDR1 is SGHTA and CDR2 is FQGNSA. The V and J ends lost 3 bases and 4 bases respectively, with 13 bases between them. This CDR3 comprises 14 residues. The CDR3 region has the DNA TGTGCCAGCAGCTTTACACAGGGCGGGTACGAGCAGTACTTC. It specifies CASSFTQGGYEQYF.

This clone was seen a single time. V and J are TRBV7-9 and TRBJ1-5; D is perhaps TRBD1 (6 bases). The V end was cut by 4 bases, the J end by 5 bases, with 9 bases between. This CDR3 region has 13 residues. The V gene's germline CDR1 is SEHNR and CDR2 FQNEAQ (reference sequence). CDR3 amino acids: CASSSGQYQPQHF. CDR3 DNA sequence: TGTGCCAGCAGCTCAGGACAGTATCAGCCCCAGCATTTT.

This clone has just a few counts. The rearrangement uses TRBV27 and TRBJ1-2; no clear D. Germline-derived CDR1 and CDR2 are MNHEY and SMNVEV (reference sequence). V was cut by 6 bases and J by 8 bases, with 16 bases left in between. The CDR3 runs to 13 residues. CDR3 DNA sequence: TGTGCCAGCAGCCTGGAAAGAAGAGGGGGCTACACCTTC. Encoded protein: CASSLERRGGYTF.

This chain uses TRBV12-3 or TRBV12-4 with TRBJ2-7; TRBD2 might be the D (6 bases). V was shortened by 4 bases and J by 4 bases, with 11 bases between the two germline ends. CDR3 length: 13 amino acids. CDR3 bases: TGTGCCAGCAGTTCGACTAGTTGGTACGAGCAGTACTTC. Translating it yields CASSSTSWYEQYF.

This clone has only one observation. This sequence joins TRBV7-9 and TRBJ1-2; D is unresolved. V lost 4 bases to trimming and J lost 2 bases, with 5 bases between them. CDR1 and CDR2 (germline): SEHNR, FQNEAQ (reference sequence). CDR3 length: 12 residues. The DNA for the CDR3 is TGTGCCAGCAGCTCCGGGAACTATGGCTACACCTTC. Encoded protein: CASSSGNYGYTF.

A few counts support this clone. The rearrangement uses TRBV7-2 and TRBJ2-5; D is unclear. This CDR3 contains 14 residues. Trimming stripped 5 bases from V and 7 bases from J, with 17 bases between. Germline V gene data show CDR1 as SGHTA and CDR2 as FQGNSA. This CDR3 is CASSNIGSDGTQYF. CDR3 DNA sequence: TGTGCCAGCAGCAACATCGGGTCAGACGGGACCCAGTACTTC.

This clone has just a few counts. The genes are TRBV5-1 and TRBJ2-6; no definite D call. The CDR3 loop spans 15 amino acids. The V and J ends lost 1 base and 3 bases respectively, with 8 bases between them. Germline V gene sequence: CDR1 SGHRS, CDR2 YFSETQ. This CDR3 is CASSLSSGGANVLTF. CDR3 nucleotide sequence: TGCGCCAGCAGCTTGTCCTCAGGTGGGGCCAACGTCCTGACTTTC.

This clone appeared once. The CDR3 spells CASSQGGAGSGANVLTF. In DNA, the CDR3 is TGTGCCAGCAGCCAAGGGGGCGCCGGGTCTGGGGCCAACGTCCTGACTTTC. The chain links TRBV3-1 (or the pseudogene TRBV3-2) to TRBJ2-6; possibly TRBD1 for D (5 bases). The germline V gene has CDR1 LGHDT and CDR2 YNNKEL (reference sequence). The length of the CDR3 is 17 residues. V lost 1 base and J 1 base, leaving 11 bases between the germline ends.

The chain is built from TRBV7-9 and TRBJ1-5; 8 bases line up with TRBD1. CDR1 and CDR2 from the germline V gene are SEHNR and FQNEAQ (reference sequence). The CDR3 spans 14 residues. J was trimmed by 8 bases and V by 5 bases; bases with no gene match: 8. CDR3 coding DNA: TGTGCCAGCAGCCCCGGGACAGGACATGAGCCCCAGCATTTT. Translating gives CASSPGTGHEPQHF.

This chain links TRBV18 with TRBJ2-7, with D maybe TRBD2 (6 bases). CDR1 and CDR2 (germline): KGHSH, LQKENI. Between the trimmed V and J ends, which lost 2 bases and 3 bases, there was a span of 14 bases. This CDR3 contains 15 residues. The CDR3: CASSPSYVEGYEQYF. The CDR3 coding sequence is TGTGCCAGCTCACCATCGTATGTGGAGGGCTACGAGCAGTACTTC.

The chain recombines TRBV7-9 with TRBJ2-1; 9 nucleotides match TRBD1. Germline V gene sequence: CDR1 SEHNR, CDR2 FQNEAQ (reference sequence). The CDR3 is 15 residues long. V lost 5 bases, J lost 4 bases, and 6 bases stayed unmatched. CDR3 loop: CASSDRDRAYNEQFF. The CDR3 coding sequence is TGTGCCAGCAGCGACCGGGACAGGGCGTACAATGAGCAGTTCTTC.

This clone was counted only a few times. The rearrangement uses TRBV6-6 and TRBJ2-1; TRBD1 is a possible D gene (6 bases). Germline-derived CDR1 and CDR2 are MNHNY and SVGAGI (reference sequence). V lost 2 bases to trimming and J lost 6 bases, with 14 bases between them. This CDR3 comprises 15 residues. The CDR3 spells CASSYRQGKGNEQFF. The CDR3 DNA sequence: TGTGCCAGCAGTTACCGGCAGGGGAAGGGCAATGAGCAGTTCTTC.

The chain is built from TRBV30 and TRBJ2-7, with D tentatively TRBD2 (5 bases). The CDR3 contains 12 residues. Trimming removed 5 bases at V and 8 bases at J, with 16 bases between. Germline loops: CDR1 GTSNPN, CDR2 SVGIG (reference sequence). The DNA of the CDR3 is TGTGCCTGGGGGGAGCGTTACCGGCAGCAGTACTTC. Translation gives CAWGERYRQQYF.

The rearrangement links TRBV7-2 to TRBJ2-5, with D perhaps matching TRBD1 (6 bases). Germline V CDR1 and CDR2: SGHTA, FQGNSA. The CDR3 covers 15 residues. Trimming shortened V by 3 bases and J by 2 bases, and 13 bases separated the two germline ends. The CDR3 reads CASSLGAALQETQYF. Written as DNA, the CDR3 is TGTGCCAGCAGCTTGGGGGCGGCTCTTCAAGAGACCCAGTACTTC.

The chain recombines TRBV5-1 with TRBJ2-5, with a possible D match to TRBD1 (5 bases). Trimming removed 2 bases from V and 1 base from J, with 6 bases in between. Germline V gives CDR1 SGHRS, CDR2 YFSETQ. The CDR3 loop spans 13 amino acids. CDR3 sequence reads: CASSFQGQETQYF. The CDR3 DNA follows: TGCGCCAGCAGCTTCCAGGGCCAAGAGACCCAGTACTTC.

The J gene is TRBJ2-7, the V gene TRBV7-9; D is unclear. The ends were cut back, 4 bases at V and 5 bases at J, with 6 bases in the middle. This CDR3 region has 11 residues. Germline assignment: CDR1 SEHNR and CDR2 FQNEAQ (reference sequence). CDR3 amino acids: CASSSIDEQYF. The CDR3 DNA reads as TGTGCCAGCAGCTCCATAGACGAGCAGTACTTC.

The chain is built from TRBV28 and TRBJ2-5; 10 bases match TRBD2. The trim removed 3 bases at V and 3 bases at J, leaving 7 bases unmatched. The germline V gene encodes CDR1 MDHEN and CDR2 SYDVKM. The length of the CDR3 is 16 residues. CDR3 sequence: CASSFRRSGGEETQYF. CDR3 DNA: TGTGCCAGCAGTTTCCGTAGGAGCGGGGGGGAAGAGACCCAGTACTTC.

The table lists this clone with a count of one. This chain connects TRBV15 to TRBJ2-7; weak D call: TRBD2 (6 bases). The CDR3 runs to 16 residues. The V end lost 0 bases, the J end lost 6 bases, and 18 bases lay between the germline ends. Looked up from germline, CDR1 is LNHNV and CDR2 is YYDKDF (reference sequence). CDR3 sequence (DNA): TGTGCCACCAGCAGAGAACTTCCGGGACTGTCGAGCGAGCAGTACTTC. This gives the protein CATSRELPGLSSEQYF.

DNA for the CDR3: TGCGCCAGCAGTAGGGGCGACTATGGCTACACCTTC. Amino acid sequence: CASSRGDYGYTF. The V gene is TRBV5-1, the J gene TRBJ1-2, with a weak D call TRBD1 (5 bases). V lost 5 bases and J lost 3, with 8 bases in between. Germline V CDR1 and CDR2: SGHRS, YFSETQ. The CDR3 is made up of 12 amino acids. The full variable domain, rest sourced from reference TRBV5-1 and TRBJ1-2, is KAGVTQTPRYLIKTRGQQVTLSCSPISGHRSVSWYQQTPGQGLQFLFEYFSETQRNKGNFPGRFSGRQFSNSRSEMNVSTLELGDSALYLCASSRGDYGYTFGSGTRLTVV.

The genes are TRBV3-1 (or the pseudogene TRBV3-2) and TRBJ2-7; 15 nucleotides agree with TRBD2. Losses at the gene ends were 4 bases for V and 7 bases for J; bases not matched to a gene: 5. Germline V gene data show CDR1 as LGHDT and CDR2 as YNNKEL (reference sequence). CDR3 length: 15 amino acids. The CDR3 loop is CASSRGLAGGGEQYF. CDR3 coding DNA: TGTGCCAGCAGCCGGGGACTAGCGGGAGGTGGAGAGCAGTACTTC.

CDR3 sequence (DNA): TGTGCCAGCGCCTTTGGGCCACGGGGCGGGAGGGAATCCTCCTACGAGCAGTACTTC. This encodes CASAFGPRGGRESSYEQYF. The V and J genes are TRBV27 and TRBJ2-7; 9 nucleotides line up with TRBD2. The ends lost 8 bases at V and 0 bases at J; junction bases unmatched: 20. CDR3 length equals 19 residues. CDR1 and CDR2 from the germline V gene are MNHEY and SMNVEV (reference sequence).

V gene TRBV25-1 combines with J gene TRBJ2-7; 8 positions match TRBD2. Per germline, CDR1 MGHDK and CDR2 SYGVNS. This CDR3 is built from 15 residues. V lost 6 bases and J lost 0; bases outside the gene matches: 7. The CDR3 nucleotides are TGTGCCAGCAGGCGGGAACTAGCGGTCTCCTACGAGCAGTACTTC. Translating gives CASRRELAVSYEQYF.

This clone was recorded a few times. The V gene is TRBV10-3, the J gene TRBJ2-7; D might be TRBD1 (5 bases). Germline CDR1 and CDR2: ENHRY and SYGVKD. The CDR3 totals 13 residues. Trimming shortened V by 6 bases and J by 3 bases, and 12 bases separated the two germline ends. CDR3 amino acids: CAIRRQRNYEQYF. In DNA form, the CDR3 reads TGTGCCATCAGGAGACAGAGAAACTACGAGCAGTACTTC.

Points on this clone: The identical CDR3 is also encoded by other nucleotide sequences in the sample. V and J are TRBV7-7 and TRBJ2-5; perhaps TRBD1 as D (5 bases). The CDR3 has 14 amino acids. Trimming removed 1 base at V and 5 bases at J, with 11 bases between. Germline lookup yields CDR1 SSHAT and CDR2 FNYEAQ (reference sequence). The CDR3 sequence: CASSLGQRSETQYF. CDR3 DNA sequence: TGTGCCAGCAGCTTAGGACAGCGAAGTGAGACCCAGTACTTC.

The J gene is TRBJ1-5, the V gene TRBV19, with D possibly TRBD1 on 6 matching bases. V lost 3 bases and J lost 6, with 15 bases in between. The CDR3 is 15 amino acids. The V gene's germline CDR1 is LNHDA and CDR2 SQIVND (reference sequence). The CDR3 region has the DNA TGTGCCAGTAGTATTGGGGCCACAGGGACTCAGCCCCAGCATTTT. Amino acids: CASSIGATGTQPQHF.

This clone was found once. The V gene is TRBV5-1, the J gene TRBJ2-3; 8 bases align to TRBD1. CDR3 length: 14 residues. The junction had 6 bases not matched to a gene; V was cut back by 7 bases and J by 2 bases. The V gene's germline CDR1 is SGHRS and CDR2 YFSETQ. In nucleotides, the CDR3 is TGCGCCAGCGGACGGGACAGGTCCACAGATACGCAGTATTTT. This sequence encodes CASGRDRSTDTQYF.

The chain recombines TRBV4-1 with TRBJ2-6; 10 positions match TRBD1. The CDR3 covers 19 residues. CDR1 is MGHRA, CDR2 YSYEKL, per germline. The V gene end was trimmed by 3 bases and the J gene end by 4 bases; junction bases not matched to a gene: 12. CDR3 in amino acids: CASSHREGTGAGGANVLTF. In DNA form, the CDR3 reads TGCGCCAGCAGCCACCGAGAGGGGACAGGGGCCGGGGGGGCCAACGTCCTGACTTTC.

The gene calls are TRBV27 and TRBJ1-1, with a weak D call TRBD1 (5 bases). This CDR3 is 15 amino acids long. The germline gives CDR1 MNHEY, CDR2 SMNVEV (reference sequence). V was pared by 7 bases and J by 0 bases, with 15 bases between. The CDR3 DNA is TGTGCCAGCAACAAATGGGGCGGCATGAACACTGAAGCTTTCTTT. Its protein is CASNKWGGMNTEAFF.